This entry concerns a single T cell receptor beta chain. In germline, CDR1 is MNHNY, CDR2 SVGAGI (reference sequence). CDR3 length: 12 amino acids. V lost 10 bases, J lost 4 bases, and 4 bases stayed unmatched. The data were obtained in a study of blood T cell repertoires in COVID-19. About the research overall: The origin of the acute and convalescent COVID-19 samples was the United States, Italy and Spain.

Generated by immunoSEQ multiplex PCR, the TCRdb table keeps only in-frame clones and is missing some. The data show a few hundred thousand clones, around 84% seen once. The chain recombines TRBV6-6 with TRBJ1-5; TRBD1 agrees at 7 bases. Sequencing was performed on peripheral blood. The clonotype was recovered from a man aged 35 to 55 who had recovered from COVID-19. The CDR3 loop reads CATATGNQPQHF. The CDR3, as DNA: TGTGCCACCGCGACAGGGAATCAGCCCCAGCATTTT.